This T cell receptor beta chain is drawn from a study of cytomegalovirus exposure and HLA in healthy donors (dated by TCRdb to the late 2010s). At the level of the whole study: In an earlier analysis of approximately 500 of the donors, 250 to 300 Gb of sequence data and 90 million to 130 million unique TCR beta sequences from roughly 190 million T cells were reported. An early release that covered approximately 600 HLA-typed donors contained 300 to 350 gigabases of sequencing data and around 80 million unique TCR sequences. Among the roughly 410 genotyped donors, about 85% belonged to the genetic ancestry cluster associated with self-reported Caucasian donors. The study aimed to test whether cataloging public T cell receptors could reveal signatures of past pathogen exposure. The study profiled the T cell repertoires of about 720 subjects by immunosequencing and related them to cytomegalovirus serostatus. A separate validation cohort of about 110 different subjects was used in addition to the 666-subject first cohort. The study combined high-throughput TCR immunosequencing, statistical association of individual TCRs with disease status, and machine learning to predict cytomegalovirus infection status. A later analysis re-analyzed previously published TCR beta repertoires from roughly 690 donors and added high-resolution HLA genotyping to study TCR occurrence patterns. In the later analysis, no new phenotypic data were used to find candidate immune exposures; instead, reliance was placed on TCR beta sequences and their occurrence across donors. In an earlier analysis of 550 to 700 of the donors, high-throughput TCR beta sequencing was used to judge whether each TCR beta V gene segment behaved as functional or pseudogenic. Donor age, sex, ethnicity and CMV serostatus were collected together with the repertoire data. In a later genetic analysis, genome-wide SNP genotypes for about three fifths of the roughly 670 donors were used, and that subset was treated as a discovery cohort. All discovery cohort repertoires had been generated on a single sequencing platform. HLA typing covered class I and class II loci at four-digit resolution. Typing coverage varied by locus: roughly 620-640 donors for A, B, C, DRB1 and DQB1; 522 for DQA1; over 600 for DPA1; under 490 for DPB1. Roughly 5 DR-DQ haplotypes were treated as single units for association and clustering because of strong linkage in the cohort. On average, around 240,000 unique TCR beta nucleotide sequences were sequenced per donor among a few hundred genotyped donors of the cohort, with around 19% of those sequences being non-productive. The research as a whole found: An earlier analysis of roughly 570 of the donors showed that most TCR beta V segments appeared in productive rearrangements either about 90% or about 30% of the time, which broadly matched IMGT annotations. A cluster of highly shared sequence variants was judged likely to be a technical artifact of the sequencing pipeline. Roughly uniform sequencing depth across donors was assumed in presence/absence analyses, although this assumption may not hold. A further reported finding was that TCR beta sequences accurately predicted the HLA-A and HLA-B alleles for most subjects in the first cohort. Immune exposure information for the cohort was limited to CMV serostatus. Most TCR sequences were observed very rarely across donors, whereas some public TCRs were present in many individuals. The cohort was sequenced for TCR beta chains only, and without alpha or paired-chain data the features that could be detected were limited. Correlated functional status among segregating V segments might be attributable to linkage disequilibrium, but an unknown experimental factor could not be ruled out. Strong co-occurrence of HLA alleles, especially DR and DQ, made assigning TCR associations to individual alleles difficult. According to a later genetic analysis, donors in an Asian-associated ancestry cluster had fewer N-insertions in productive TCRs than the roughly 670-donor mean. In a later analysis, the rate of TCR association differed among HLA loci, with DRB1 alleles having the most associated TCRs and HLA-C alleles having the fewest. According to the authors, the approach could potentially be generalized to other disease states and immunological phenotypes. Seventeen rarely observed V segments, including chromosome 9 orphons, were excluded from the earlier analysis of almost 600 of the donors because counts were too low. The study listed approximately 150 TCR beta chains as associated with cytomegalovirus. In a later genetic analysis, a missense DCLRE1C variant was associated with V-gene and J-gene trimming of TCR beta chains, and the association was replicated in an independent cohort. In a later analysis, HLA-associated TCR beta chains showed more clonal expansion and lower generation probabilities than non-associated chains that were equally common. In vitro tests confirmed that a few of the cytomegalovirus-associated TCR beta chains recognize cytomegalovirus antigens. Most CMV-associated TCR beta chains appeared to be HLA-restricted in a later analysis, and the HLA associations seemed to be driven largely by CMV exposure. The classifier was reported to diagnose cytomegalovirus status with high specificity and sensitivity in both the original cohort and the validation cohort. In a later analysis, several top co-occurrence clusters were reported to appear linked to parvovirus B19, influenza, CMV and Epstein-Barr virus. Because some donors lacked HLA typing at each locus, the association tests relied only on the typed subset. Some IMGT-functional V segments, including TRBV6-2 and TRBV6-3, could not be distinguished by the 87-base-pair reads and were therefore excluded. In a later analysis, about 17,000 TCR beta sequences were associated with specific HLA alleles at a false discovery rate of 0.05.

Remarks on this clone: What this receptor recognizes is not known. Per-base quality was not reported, and no clone a single base away is much larger than it.

The CDR3 sequence holds 15 residues, the cysteine and phenylalanine included. The retained sequence is limited to the CDR3, 45 bases, with the frame set at the first base. Compared with germline, V lacks 4 bases and J lacks 2 bases; bases without a gene match: 5. CDR1 and CDR2 (MNHNS, SASEGT) derive from the germline V gene. Libraries were built with the immunoSEQ multiplex PCR assay. For the multiplex PCR, a mixture combining 60 forward primers for TCR Vbeta segments and 13 reverse primers for TCR Jbeta segments was used. The CDR3 region of rearranged TCR beta genes was amplified from genomic DNA by a multiplex PCR assay. The Illumina HiSeq System was used to sequence the amplified TCR beta libraries as 87-base-pair reads. As for how the authors treated the data: Across the 500 to 850 repertoires, a later analysis counted 78 million or so unique TCR beta chains, 9.5 million to 12 million of which were shared by at least two donors. Raw reads were error-corrected and collapsed into unique sequences with a nearest-neighbor algorithm that merged closely related sequences to remove PCR and sequencing errors. CDR3 sequences were aligned to IMGT reference sequences to assign V, D and J gene segments. Each retained sequence needed at least a six-nucleotide match to both a V gene segment and a J gene segment. A rearrangement was called productive if the CDR3 had no stop codons and remained in frame with V and J, and every other rearrangement was called non-productive. Following IMGT convention, CDR3 was defined as the stretch from the second conserved V-encoded cysteine to the conserved J-encoded phenylalanine. In an earlier analysis of approximately 590 of the donors, sequences lacking an unambiguous match to a single V gene segment were excluded. An earlier analysis of several hundred of the donors called V segments functional above 56.7% productive rearrangements and segregating when the between-donor standard deviation exceeded 5%. To diagnose cytomegalovirus status from the catalog of TCR beta chain sequences, a statistical classification framework was built. In a later analysis, V and J genes were assigned by comparing TCR nucleotide sequences against IMGT/GENE-DB human TR gene sequences. In a later analysis, CDR3 sequences and most-parsimonious VDJ recombination scenarios were assigned using the TCRdist pipeline. In a later analysis, each TCR beta chain was defined by its CDR3 amino acid sequence together with its V-gene family, and reads lacking a unique V-gene family were excluded. To address suspected cross-contamination and a sequencing artifact, a later analysis removed 550 to 750 highly shared, low-generation-probability nucleotide sequences. For each public chain, a later analysis derived a clonal expansion index from normalized ranks of inferred template counts within each repertoire. In a later analysis, generation probabilities were computed with a VDJ recombination model fitted to out-of-frame rearrangements, and the resulting probabilities were checked against IGoR. A later analysis scored TCR-TCR, TCR-HLA and TCR-CMV co-occurrence with hypergeometric tests, applying a repertoire-size bias correction to TCR pairs. In a later analysis, false discovery rates were estimated by permuting HLA or CMV assignments 20 times. In a later analysis, co-occurring TCRs were grouped with DBSCAN, and TCRdist sequence similarity was added when clustering was performed within HLA-allele-positive subsets. Co-occurrence clustering excluded repertoires with fewer than 30,000 or more than 120,000 public chains, plus five with anomalous nucleotide sharing. Held by TCRdb, this immuneACCESS table contains in-frame sequences only and omits some clones. Under half of the omission traces to an unresolved V gene where checked; the cause of the rest is unknown. The DNA gave D and trimming, while V, J and clone size come from that table. This sample lists approximately 140,000 clones; roughly 86% were detected once. Clones ranked in the top ten supply roughly 3.2% of the sample.

In total, 666 healthy bone marrow donors made up the cohort. All cohort members were sampled while nominally healthy, although unrecorded immune exposures were likely present. The donor was CMV seropositive and belonged to the group of 250 to 300 seropositive cohort members. A peripheral blood sample was provided by each donor, and peripheral blood mononuclear cells were used for TCR beta sequencing. Genomic DNA was extracted from the blood cell samples with the Qiagen DNeasy Blood Extraction Kit. This TCR was sampled from a man younger than 30 in good health and CMV-seropositive. The sequenced sample consisted of PBMCs. The sequence links TRBV6-1 to TRBJ2-7; 10 of the junction bases match TRBD2. In nucleotides, the sequence is TGTGCCAGCAGTGCGGCACTAGCGGGGCCCTACGAGCAGTACTTC. Translated, this gives CASSAALAGPYEQYF.